Listed below are T cell receptor beta chains from one sample, sequenced in a study of blood T cell repertoires in COVID-19. Repertoires were generated with immunoSEQ multiplex PCR, while TCRdb's copy carries only in-frame clones and drops some. Here the sample spans about 240,000 clones, around 89% being singletons. Sequenced sample: PBMCs or T cells enriched from blood (not recorded which). Receptors were obtained from a young woman who had recovered from COVID-19. Each CDR3 is given with its conserved first and last residue. The order of the fields is J gene, V gene, D gene, clone size, CDR3 DNA, CDR3 protein. A D gene is named only where the DNA matches it firmly. Part of the rows lack a size; the others show once, few, many or a class for expanded clones.

TRBJ1-2,TRBV28,.,.,TGTGCCAGCAGTTTATGGGGGGCCAATGGCTACACCTTC,CASSLWGANGYTF
TRBJ2-2,TRBV3-1/TRBV3-2,TRBD2,few,TGTGCCAGCAGCCAAGCTAGCGGGAGGGGGACCGGGGAGCTGTTTTTT,CASSQASGRGTGELFF
TRBJ2-1,TRBV30,.,few,TGTGCCTGGAGTCTGGGCGGGGCCTACAATGAGCAGTTCTTC,CAWSLGGAYNEQFF
TRBJ1-1,TRBV19,.,.,TGTGCCAGTACCCAGAGAGGGGGTACTGAAGCTTTCTTT,CASTQRGGTEAFF
TRBJ2-5,TRBV28,TRBD1,.,TGTGCCAGCAGTTTAAGACAGGGGCGGGAGACCCAGTACTTC,CASSLRQGRETQYF
TRBJ2-2,TRBV7-2,.,.,TGTGCCAGCAGCGACTCGGTATCATTGCCCGGGGAGCTGTTTTTT,CASSDSVSLPGELFF
TRBJ1-5,TRBV18,.,.,TGTGCCAGCTCACTCCCCTCCCAGCCCCAGCATTTT,CASSLPSQPQHF
TRBJ1-3,TRBV18,.,.,TGTGCCAGCTCACCATCGACAGCTGACTCTGGAAACACCATATATTTT,CASSPSTADSGNTIYF
TRBJ1-2,TRBV12-3/TRBV12-4,.,.,TGTGCCAGCAGTCATACAGGGACTGGCTACACCTTC,CASSHTGTGYTF
TRBJ2-1,TRBV3-1/TRBV3-2,TRBD1,.,TGTGCCAGCAAATCGACAGGGTGGCAGTTCTTC,CASKSTGWQFF
TRBJ1-2,TRBV6-2/TRBV6-3,.,.,TGTGCCAGCAGCAGACTTAACTATGGCTACACCTTC,CASSRLNYGYTF
TRBJ2-5,TRBV11-1,.,.,TGTGCCAGCAGCCCGCGACGAGGGTTGGAGACCCAGTACTTC,CASSPRRGLETQYF
TRBJ2-1,TRBV7-2,TRBD2,.,TGTGCCAGCAGCTGGGGCTACGGGAGGCCCGCCAATGAGCAGTTCTTC,CASSWGYGRPANEQFF
TRBJ2-2,TRBV10-3,.,.,TGTGCCATCAGTGAGGGGGAGGACACCGGGGAGCTGTTTTTT,CAISEGEDTGELFF
TRBJ1-5,TRBV27,TRBD1,few,TGTGCCAGCAGGCTGACAGGGAAAAGCCTTTATAGCAATCAGCCCCAGCATTTT,CASRLTGKSLYSNQPQHF
TRBJ2-1,TRBV10-3,.,.,TGTGCCATCCAAAGTCTAGTCTACAATGAGCAGTTCTTC,CAIQSLVYNEQFF
TRBJ1-5,TRBV7-2,.,.,TGTGCCAGCAGCTTAGAGGACTCTAATCAGCCCCAGCATTTT,CASSLEDSNQPQHF
TRBJ1-3,TRBV30,.,.,TGTGCCTGGAGTGTACTCAGGGCAAACACCATATATTTT,CAWSVLRANTIYF
TRBJ2-1,TRBV19,TRBD2,once,TGTGCCAGTAGTATAGCATGGACTAGCGGGAGAAGGACCTACAATGAGCAGTTCTTC,CASSIAWTSGRRTYNEQFF
TRBJ1-1,TRBV5-1,.,.,TGCGCCAGCAGTCTCGCAGTGAACACTGAAGCTTTCTTT,CASSLAVNTEAFF
TRBJ2-6,TRBV19,TRBD1,.,TGTGCCAGTAGTAGACAGGGGGCAGGAGGGGCCAACGTCCTGACTTTC,CASSRQGAGGANVLTF
TRBJ2-7,TRBV7-2,TRBD2,.,TGTGCCAGCAGCTTAGTGCTAGCGGGAGGTAGCTCCTACGAGCAGTACTTC,CASSLVLAGGSSYEQYF
TRBJ1-5,TRBV15,.,.,TGTGCCACCAGCTCCGGGTTGGAGCAGCCCCAGCATTTT,CATSSGLEQPQHF
TRBJ1-2,TRBV11-3,.,once,TGTGCCAGCAGCCGGCCCGGGAATTCCTATGGCTACACCTTC,CASSRPGNSYGYTF
TRBJ2-7,TRBV25-1,TRBD1,.,TGTGCCAGCAGTCCTTCTCCGGGACAGGGAAGTTACGAGCAGTACTTC,CASSPSPGQGSYEQYF
TRBJ2-3,TRBV7-9,TRBD1,.,TGTGCCAGCAGCTTAGGGACAGGGGCAGATACGCAGTATTTT,CASSLGTGADTQYF
TRBJ1-1,TRBV28,.,once,TGTGCCAGCGCCCGCAGGGCCAACACTGAAGCTTTCTTT,CASARRANTEAFF
TRBJ2-1,TRBV2,.,.,TGTGCCAGCAGTGGCCGACAGGCAACGAGCTCCTACAATGAGCAGTTCTTC,CASSGRQATSSYNEQFF
TRBJ2-5,TRBV2,TRBD1,.,TGTGCCAGCAGTGGACAGGGTTCGAGGGAGACCCAGTACTTC,CASSGQGSRETQYF
TRBJ2-7,TRBV11-3,TRBD1,.,TGTGCCAGCAGCTTTACAGGGGGCAAGGACGAGCAGTACTTC,CASSFTGGKDEQYF
TRBJ1-2,TRBV30,.,.,TGTGCCTGGAGTGTACAGGCCTTAAACTATGGCTACACCTTC,CAWSVQALNYGYTF
TRBJ1-1,TRBV5-1,.,.,TGCGCCAGCAGCTTGGAGGCGGGAGTTCAAACTGAAGCTTTCTTT,CASSLEAGVQTEAFF
TRBJ2-1,TRBV11-2,TRBD2,.,TGTGCCAGCAGCCCGGGACTAGCGGTTTACAATGAGCAGTTCTTC,CASSPGLAVYNEQFF
TRBJ1-5,TRBV6-6,.,.,TGTGCCAGCAGCACTACCCCAGCCGGGACAAGGAGCAGCTATAGCAATCAGCCCCAGCATTTT,CASSTTPAGTRSSYSNQPQHF
TRBJ1-1,TRBV10-3,TRBD1,once,TGTGCCATCAGTGGGGACAGGGAGCAAGCAGAAGCTTTCTTT,CAISGDREQAEAFF
TRBJ1-5,TRBV19,.,.,TGTGCCAGTAGTTGGGGGGTGAATCAGCCCCAGCATTTT,CASSWGVNQPQHF
TRBJ1-5,TRBV5-1,TRBD1,few,TGCGCCAGCAGCTCACGGGACAGGGATATACCCTTCAATCAGCCCCAGCATTTT,CASSSRDRDIPFNQPQHF
TRBJ1-3,TRBV6-6,TRBD1,.,TGTGCCAGCAGTCGTCGGACAGGTTCCTCTGGAAACACCATATATTTT,CASSRRTGSSGNTIYF
TRBJ2-1,TRBV19,TRBD2,.,TGTGCCAGTAGTACCCCCCGGACTAGCGGGGACAATGAGCAGTTCTTC,CASSTPRTSGDNEQFF
TRBJ2-7,TRBV7-2,.,.,TGTGCCAGCAGCTTAGCGTCTAGCACGAGCTCCTACGAGCAGTACTTC,CASSLASSTSSYEQYF
TRBJ2-3,TRBV9,.,.,TGTGCCAGCAGCCTCGGCCTAGATGGAGATACGCAGTATTTT,CASSLGLDGDTQYF
TRBJ1-1,TRBV29-1,TRBD1,.,TGCAGCGTAGGGACAGGAGGAAACACTGAAGCTTTCTTT,CSVGTGGNTEAFF
TRBJ2-5,TRBV4-2,TRBD2,once,TGTGCCAGCAGCCGACTAGCGGGAGGGAGCGAGACCCAGTACTTC,CASSRLAGGSETQYF
TRBJ1-3,TRBV28,.,few,TGTGCCAGCAGACAGGACACTGGAAACACCATATATTTT,CASRQDTGNTIYF
TRBJ2-7,TRBV3-1/TRBV3-2,TRBD2,.,TGTGCCAGCAGCCAAGATCAGACTAGCAGTTACGAGCAGTACTTC,CASSQDQTSSYEQYF
TRBJ2-6,TRBV3-1/TRBV3-2,TRBD2,.,TGTGCCAGCAGCCAACGGACTAGCGGGGACTATGGGGCCAACGTCCTGACTTTC,CASSQRTSGDYGANVLTF
TRBJ2-5,TRBV7-6,.,few,TGTGCCAGCAGCTTAGCGGTACAGATACAAGAGACCCAGTACTTC,CASSLAVQIQETQYF
TRBJ1-2,TRBV7-8,.,.,TGTGCCAGCAGCCTCCACAGGGAAGGAAATGGCTACACCTTC,CASSLHREGNGYTF
TRBJ2-1,TRBV7-9,TRBD1,.,TGTGCCAGCAGCCCTCGGACAGGGTTAAGCTCCTACAATGAGCAGTTCTTC,CASSPRTGLSSYNEQFF
TRBJ1-4,TRBV15,TRBD1,.,TGTGCCACCAGCAGAGATCCCGGACAGGGAGGAAGGGAAAAACTGTTTTTT,CATSRDPGQGGREKLFF
TRBJ2-1,TRBV2,TRBD2,.,TGTGCCAGCAATGAACTAGCGGGAGCGGACAATGAGCAGTTCTTC,CASNELAGADNEQFF
TRBJ1-5,TRBV5-8,TRBD1,.,TGTGCCAGCAGCCTCGGACAGGTTGGCAATCAGCCCCAGCATTTT,CASSLGQVGNQPQHF
TRBJ1-5,TRBV28,TRBD1,.,TGTGCCAGCAGTTTAGAGGGGGCGACCCTCAATCAGCCCCAGCATTTT,CASSLEGATLNQPQHF
TRBJ2-1,TRBV19,.,.,TGTGCCAGTAGTAGGCGGGGCCACGACAATGAGCAGTTCTTC,CASSRRGHDNEQFF